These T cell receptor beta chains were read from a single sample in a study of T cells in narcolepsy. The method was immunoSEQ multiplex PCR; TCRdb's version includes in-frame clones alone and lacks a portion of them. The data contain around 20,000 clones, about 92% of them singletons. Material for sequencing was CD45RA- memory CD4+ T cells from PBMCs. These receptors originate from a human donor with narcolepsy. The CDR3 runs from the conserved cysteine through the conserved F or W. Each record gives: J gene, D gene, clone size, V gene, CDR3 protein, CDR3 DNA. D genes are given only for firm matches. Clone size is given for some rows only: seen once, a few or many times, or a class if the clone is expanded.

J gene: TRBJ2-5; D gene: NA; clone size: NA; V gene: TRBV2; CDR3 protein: CASTRGYQETQYF; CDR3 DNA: TGTGCCAGCACCAGGGGCTACCAAGAGACCCAGTACTTC
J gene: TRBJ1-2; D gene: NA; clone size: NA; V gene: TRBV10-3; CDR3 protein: CAITPRIGYGYTF; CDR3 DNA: TGTGCCATCACTCCTAGGATAGGCTATGGCTACACCTTC
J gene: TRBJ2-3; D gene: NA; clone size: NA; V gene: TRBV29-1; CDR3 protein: CSVSRGEDTDTQYF; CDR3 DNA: TGCAGCGTTTCCCGAGGGGAGGACACAGATACGCAGTATTTT
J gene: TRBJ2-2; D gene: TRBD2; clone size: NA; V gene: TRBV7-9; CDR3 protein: CASSPPGLVNTGELFF; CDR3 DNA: TGTGCCAGCAGCCCTCCGGGACTAGTTAACACCGGGGAGCTGTTTTTT
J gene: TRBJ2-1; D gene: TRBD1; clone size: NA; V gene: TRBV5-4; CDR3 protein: CASSLRTGQNEQFF; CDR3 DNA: TGTGCCAGCAGCCTGAGGACAGGGCAAAATGAGCAGTTCTTC
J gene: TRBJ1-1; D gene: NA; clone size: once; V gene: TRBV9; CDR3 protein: CASSVRPVGNTEAFF; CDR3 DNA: TGTGCCAGCAGCGTTAGGCCGGTAGGGAACACTGAAGCTTTCTTT
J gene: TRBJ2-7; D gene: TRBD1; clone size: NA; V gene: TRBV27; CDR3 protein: CASSLWQGAYEQYF; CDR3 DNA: TGTGCCAGCAGTTTATGGCAGGGGGCCTACGAGCAGTACTTC
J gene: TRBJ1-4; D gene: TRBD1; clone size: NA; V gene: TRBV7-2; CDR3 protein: CASSLAWETGFDPEKLFF; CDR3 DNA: TGTGCCAGCAGCTTAGCGTGGGAGACAGGGTTTGACCCGGAAAAACTGTTTTTT
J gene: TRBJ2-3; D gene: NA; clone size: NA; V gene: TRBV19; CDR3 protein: CASSMGWLATDTQYF; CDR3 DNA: TGTGCCAGTAGTATGGGTTGGCTAGCGACAGATACGCAGTATTTT
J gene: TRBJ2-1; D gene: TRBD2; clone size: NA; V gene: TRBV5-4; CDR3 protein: CASSPGGLGAYNEQFF; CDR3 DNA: TGTGCCAGCAGCCCGGGGGGTCTGGGGGCCTACAATGAGCAGTTCTTC
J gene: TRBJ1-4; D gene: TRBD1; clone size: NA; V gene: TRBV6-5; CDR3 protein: CASRRQGTNEKLFF; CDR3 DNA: TGTGCCAGCAGGCGACAGGGGACTAATGAAAAACTGTTTTTT
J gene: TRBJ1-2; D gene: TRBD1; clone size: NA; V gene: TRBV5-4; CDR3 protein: CASSPKRDRAYGYTF; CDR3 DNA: TGTGCCAGCAGCCCCAAAAGAGACAGGGCCTATGGCTACACCTTC
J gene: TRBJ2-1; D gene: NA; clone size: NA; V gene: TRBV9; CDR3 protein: CASSATFLPGPAGFYEQFF; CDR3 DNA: TGTGCCAGCAGCGCCACCTTTCTACCGGGACCCGCGGGGTTCTATGAGCAGTTCTTC
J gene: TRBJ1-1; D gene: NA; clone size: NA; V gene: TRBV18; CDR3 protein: CASSPTTENTEAFF; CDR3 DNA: TGTGCCAGCTCACCGACAACTGAGAACACTGAAGCTTTCTTT
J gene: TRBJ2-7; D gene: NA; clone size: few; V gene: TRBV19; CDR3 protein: CASSIGLASDEQYF; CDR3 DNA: TGTGCCAGTAGTATCGGACTGGCCTCGGACGAGCAGTACTTC